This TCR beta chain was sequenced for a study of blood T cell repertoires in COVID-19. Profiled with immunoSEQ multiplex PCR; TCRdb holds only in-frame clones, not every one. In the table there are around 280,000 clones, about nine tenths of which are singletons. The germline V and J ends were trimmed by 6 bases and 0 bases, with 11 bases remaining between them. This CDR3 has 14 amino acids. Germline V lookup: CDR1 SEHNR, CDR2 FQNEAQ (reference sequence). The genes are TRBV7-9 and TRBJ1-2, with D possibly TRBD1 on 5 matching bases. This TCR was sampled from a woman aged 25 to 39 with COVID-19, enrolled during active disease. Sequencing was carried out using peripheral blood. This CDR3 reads CASRPATANYGYTF. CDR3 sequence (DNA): TGTGCCAGCAGACCGGCGACAGCTAACTATGGCTACACCTTC.